A selection of T cell receptor beta chains follows, all from one sample in a study of blood T cell repertoires in COVID-19. Assay used: immunoSEQ multiplex PCR; TCRdb lists only in-frame clones, some missing. The data contain about 410,000 clones, around nine tenths of them singletons. The sequencing input was PBMCs or T cells enriched from blood (not recorded which). Every receptor here comes from a woman under 40 who had recovered from COVID-19. Both conserved end residues are part of each CDR3. A D gene is named only where the DNA matches it firmly. Rows give clone size only sometimes, using once, few, many, or a class for an expanded clone.

TRBD2 . TRBJ2-1 TRBV4-2 CASSLGLAGGNEQFF TGTGCCAGCAGCCTCGGACTAGCGGGAGGGAATGAGCAGTTCTTC
. . TRBJ2-3 TRBV6-4 CASSLSAGNADTQYF TGTGCCAGCAGCCTCTCTGCGGGAAATGCAGATACGCAGTATTTT
. . TRBJ1-5 TRBV4-2 CASSQETGNQPQHF TGTGCCAGCAGCCAAGAGACGGGAAATCAGCCCCAGCATTTT
. once TRBJ1-1 TRBV7-2 CASSHTGTEAFF TGTGCCAGCAGCCATACAGGCACTGAAGCTTTCTTT
TRBD1 . TRBJ1-5 TRBV6-2/TRBV6-3 CASSYEPRQGANQPQHF TGTGCCAGCAGTTACGAACCTCGACAGGGGGCTAATCAGCCCCAGCATTTT
. . TRBJ2-3 TRBV11-3 CASSPRWTDTQYF TGTGCCAGCAGCCCCCGGTGGACAGATACGCAGTATTTT
TRBD2 . TRBJ2-1 TRBV27 CASSLGLADEQFF TGTGCCAGCAGTTTGGGTCTAGCGGACGAGCAGTTCTTC
. many TRBJ1-1 TRBV18 CASSPPVQFLEGEAFF TGTGCCAGCTCACCACCTGTGCAATTTCTGGAGGGTGAAGCTTTCTTT
. . TRBJ2-2 TRBV5-8 CASSLAVRNTGELFF TGTGCCAGCAGCTTGGCCGTGAGGAACACCGGGGAGCTGTTTTTT
TRBD2 . TRBJ2-1 TRBV29-1 CSVASGRSSYNEQFF TGCAGCGTCGCTAGCGGGAGGAGCTCCTACAATGAGCAGTTCTTC
. . TRBJ2-7 TRBV10-3 CAISDHSSYEQYF TGTGCCATCAGTGACCACAGCTCCTACGAGCAGTACTTC
TRBD2 . TRBJ2-7 TRBV3-1/TRBV3-2 CASSQDAGVREQYF TGTGCCAGCAGCCAAGACGCGGGAGTGCGGGAGCAGTACTTC
. . TRBJ1-3 TRBV18 CASSPTSGSGNTIYF TGTGCCAGCTCACCAACGTCGGGGTCCGGAAACACCATATATTTT
. . TRBJ2-7 TRBV5-6 CASSQAGTGFYEQYF TGTGCCAGCAGTCAGGCGGGGACGGGGTTCTACGAGCAGTACTTC
TRBD1 . TRBJ2-3 TRBV2 CASSGGQDGTQYF TGTGCCAGCAGCGGGGGACAGGACGGTACGCAGTATTTT
TRBD2 . TRBJ2-1 TRBV3-1/TRBV3-2 CASSRTSGTSTEQFF TGTGCCAGCAGCCGGACTAGCGGGACTTCCACTGAGCAGTTCTTC
TRBD1 . TRBJ2-2 TRBV2 CASSGQGVNTGELFF TGTGCCAGCAGTGGACAGGGGGTAAACACCGGGGAGCTGTTTTTT
TRBD2 . TRBJ2-3 TRBV28 CASSHLWKRASGPPDTQYF TGTGCCAGCAGCCATCTCTGGAAAAGGGCTAGCGGGCCCCCGGATACGCAGTATTTT
. . TRBJ2-1 TRBV5-1 CASSLGASQMVSSNEQFF TGCGCCAGCAGCCTGGGGGCTTCCCAGATGGTCAGTAGCAATGAGCAGTTCTTC
. . TRBJ1-1 TRBV20-1 CSAGRPGAFF TGCAGTGCTGGCCGTCCGGGTGCTTTCTTT
TRBD2 . TRBJ2-7 TRBV9 CASSVLAGGSDEQYF TGTGCCAGCAGCGTACTAGCGGGAGGCTCGGACGAGCAGTACTTC
. . TRBJ2-3 TRBV5-1 CASANRENPDTQYF TGCGCCAGCGCCAACCGGGAGAACCCAGATACGCAGTATTTT
. . TRBJ2-7 TRBV2 CASRDSAYEQYF TGTGCCAGCCGGGATTCAGCCTACGAGCAGTACTTC
TRBD1 . TRBJ1-2 TRBV3-1/TRBV3-2 CASSRQGGLGYTF TGTGCCAGCAGCCGACAGGGTGGGTTGGGCTACACCTTC
. . TRBJ1-5 TRBV7-8 CASSLDSRVGNQPQHF TGTGCCAGCAGCTTAGATTCCAGGGTGGGCAATCAGCCCCAGCATTTT
. . TRBJ1-2 TRBV18 CASSLERTTSRWYGYTF TGTGCCAGCTCACTTGAGCGTACGACCTCTCGGTGGTATGGCTACACCTTC
TRBD2 . TRBJ2-6 TRBV5-1 CASSSGTSAGANVLTF TGCGCCAGCAGCTCCGGGACTAGTGCTGGGGCCAACGTCCTGACTTTC
. . TRBJ1-6 TRBV30 CAWSSRAGGLSSYNSPLHF TGTGCCTGGAGTTCGCGCGCCGGCGGGCTTAGCTCCTATAATTCACCCCTCCACTTT
TRBD2 . TRBJ2-1 TRBV25-1 CASRGLVRRFF TGTGCCAGCCGTGGACTAGTCAGGCGGTTCTTC
. . TRBJ1-1 TRBV10-3 CAISDPQVSGSEAFF TGTGCCATCAGTGACCCCCAGGTGTCAGGGTCTGAAGCTTTCTTT
. . TRBJ1-3 TRBV7-9 CASEVGRTSGNTIYF TGTGCCAGCGAGGTTGGCAGGACTTCTGGAAACACCATATATTTT
TRBD1 . TRBJ1-5 TRBV5-1 CASSPGTANQPQHF TGCGCCAGCAGCCCGGGGACAGCGAATCAGCCCCAGCATTTT
. . TRBJ2-1 TRBV4-2 CASSQDSVPYNEQFF TGTGCCAGCAGCCAAGATTCAGTTCCCTACAATGAGCAGTTCTTC
. . TRBJ1-2 TRBV7-9 CASSFPSGGYTF TGTGCCAGCAGCTTCCCCAGTGGTGGCTACACCTTC
TRBD1 . TRBJ2-7 TRBV5-1 CASSYRDRGREQYF TGCGCCAGCAGCTACCGGGACAGGGGGCGGGAGCAGTACTTC
. once TRBJ1-1 TRBV10-3 CAIRTTDFNNTEAFF TGTGCCATCAGAACGACAGACTTTAACAACACTGAAGCTTTCTTT
TRBD1 . TRBJ1-5 TRBV15 CATSRGRTGYQPQHF TGTGCCACCAGCAGAGGAAGGACAGGGTATCAGCCCCAGCATTTT